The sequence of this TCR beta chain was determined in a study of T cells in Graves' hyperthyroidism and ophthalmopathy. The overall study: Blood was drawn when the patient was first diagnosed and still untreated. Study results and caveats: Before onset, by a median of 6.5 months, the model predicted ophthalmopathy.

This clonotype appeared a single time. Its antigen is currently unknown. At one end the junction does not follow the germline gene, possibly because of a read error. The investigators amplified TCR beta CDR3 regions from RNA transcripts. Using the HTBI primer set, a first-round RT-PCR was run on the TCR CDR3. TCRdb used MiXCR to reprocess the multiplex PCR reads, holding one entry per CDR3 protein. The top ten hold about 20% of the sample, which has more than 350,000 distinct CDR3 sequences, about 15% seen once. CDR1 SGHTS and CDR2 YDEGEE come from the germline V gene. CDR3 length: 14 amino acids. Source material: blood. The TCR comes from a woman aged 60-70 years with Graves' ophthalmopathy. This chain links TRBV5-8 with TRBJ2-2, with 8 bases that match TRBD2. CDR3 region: CASSIGTRTGELFF. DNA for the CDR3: TGCGCCAGCAGCATCGGGACTAGGACCGGGGAGCTGTTTTTT.